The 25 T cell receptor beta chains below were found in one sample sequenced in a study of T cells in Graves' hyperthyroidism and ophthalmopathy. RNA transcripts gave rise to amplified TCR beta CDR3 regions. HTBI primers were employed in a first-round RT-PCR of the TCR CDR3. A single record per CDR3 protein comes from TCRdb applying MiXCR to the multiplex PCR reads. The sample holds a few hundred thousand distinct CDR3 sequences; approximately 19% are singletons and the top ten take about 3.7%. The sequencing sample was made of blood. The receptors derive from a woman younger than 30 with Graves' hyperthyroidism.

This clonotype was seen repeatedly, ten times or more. DNA for the CDR3: TGTGCCAGCAGTTTTGGGGGGCGAGCTTTTTATGGCTACACCTTC. Protein product: CASSFGGRAFYGYTF. This chain links TRBV12-3 or TRBV12-4 with TRBJ1-2; D perhaps matches TRBD1 (6 bases). V lost 3 bases to trimming and J lost 5 bases, with 16 bases between them. This CDR3 spans 15 amino acids.

CDR3 residues: CASSDDRRYGYTF. DNA for the CDR3: TGTGCCAGTAGTGATGATCGTCGCTATGGCTACACCTTC. The chain recombines TRBV19 with TRBJ1-2; the D is unclear. The length of the CDR3 is 13 residues. Germline V gene lookup returns CDR1 LNHDA and CDR2 SQIVND (reference sequence). V lost 5 bases, J lost 4 bases, and 11 bases lay in between.

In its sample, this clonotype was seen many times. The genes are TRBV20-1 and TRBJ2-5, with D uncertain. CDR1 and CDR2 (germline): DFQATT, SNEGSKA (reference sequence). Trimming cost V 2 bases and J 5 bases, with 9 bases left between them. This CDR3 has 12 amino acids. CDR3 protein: CSARLVGETQYF. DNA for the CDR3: TGCAGTGCTAGACTAGTGGGTGAGACCCAGTACTTC.

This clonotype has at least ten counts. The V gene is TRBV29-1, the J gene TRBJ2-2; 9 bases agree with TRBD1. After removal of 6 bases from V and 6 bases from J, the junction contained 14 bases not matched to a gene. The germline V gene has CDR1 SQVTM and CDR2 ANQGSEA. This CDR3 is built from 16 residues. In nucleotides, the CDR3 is TGCAGCGTCAAAAGTTCCCGGACAGGGGTACCCGGGGAGCTGTTTTTT. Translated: CSVKSSRTGVPGELFF.

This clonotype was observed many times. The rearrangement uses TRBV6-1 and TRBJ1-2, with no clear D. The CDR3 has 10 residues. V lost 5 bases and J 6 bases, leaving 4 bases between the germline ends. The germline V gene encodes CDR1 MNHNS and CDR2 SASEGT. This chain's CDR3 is CASSFDGYTF. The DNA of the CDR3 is TGTGCCAGCAGTTTCGATGGCTACACCTTC.

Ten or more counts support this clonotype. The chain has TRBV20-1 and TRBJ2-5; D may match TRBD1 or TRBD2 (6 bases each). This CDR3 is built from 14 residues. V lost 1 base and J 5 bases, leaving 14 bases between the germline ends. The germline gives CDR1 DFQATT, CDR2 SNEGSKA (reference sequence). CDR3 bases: TGCAGTGCTAGAGGGTCTTCGGGGGCCGAGACCCAGTACTTC. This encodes CSARGSSGAETQYF.

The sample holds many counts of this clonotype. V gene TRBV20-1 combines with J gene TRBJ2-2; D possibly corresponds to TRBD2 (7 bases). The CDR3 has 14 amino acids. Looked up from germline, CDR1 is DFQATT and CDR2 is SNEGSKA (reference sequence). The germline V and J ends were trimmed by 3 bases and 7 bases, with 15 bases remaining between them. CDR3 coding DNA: TGCAGTGCTAGTCGAAGGGGGGACTACGGGGAGCTGTTTTTT. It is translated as CSASRRGDYGELFF.

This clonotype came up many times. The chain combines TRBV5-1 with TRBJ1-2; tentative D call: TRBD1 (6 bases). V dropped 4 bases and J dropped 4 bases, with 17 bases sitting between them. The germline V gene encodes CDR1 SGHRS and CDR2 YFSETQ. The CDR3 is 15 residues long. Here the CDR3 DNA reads TGCGCCAGCAGCCTGCAACAGGGAGGGATCTATGGCTACACCTTC. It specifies CASSLQQGGIYGYTF.

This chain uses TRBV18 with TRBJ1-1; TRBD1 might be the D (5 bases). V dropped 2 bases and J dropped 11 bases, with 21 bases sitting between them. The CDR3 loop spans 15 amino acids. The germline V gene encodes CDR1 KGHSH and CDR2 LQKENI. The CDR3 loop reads CASSPAQGVRRWAFF. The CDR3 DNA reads TGTGCCAGCTCACCAGCCCAGGGTGTTCGTCGATGGGCTTTCTTT.

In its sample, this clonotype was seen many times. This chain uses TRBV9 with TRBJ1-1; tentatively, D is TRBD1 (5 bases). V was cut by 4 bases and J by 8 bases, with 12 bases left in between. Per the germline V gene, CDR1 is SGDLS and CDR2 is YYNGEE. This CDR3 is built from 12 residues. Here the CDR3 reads CASSPRQKEAFF. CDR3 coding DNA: TGTGCCAGCAGCCCTCGACAGAAAGAAGCTTTCTTT. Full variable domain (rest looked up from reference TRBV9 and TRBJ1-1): DSGVTQTPKHLITATGQRVTLRCSPRSGDLSVYWYQQSLDQGLQFLIQYYNGEERAKGNILERFSAQQFPDLHSELNLSSLELGDSALYFCASSPRQKEAFFGQGTRLTVV.

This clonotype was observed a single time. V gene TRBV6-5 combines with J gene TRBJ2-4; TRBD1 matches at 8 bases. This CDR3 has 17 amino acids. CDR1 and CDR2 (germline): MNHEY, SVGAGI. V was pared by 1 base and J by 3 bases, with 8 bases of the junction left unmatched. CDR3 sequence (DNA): TGTGCCAGCAGTTACTTCATGGACAGGGAATACAAAAACATTCAGTACTTC. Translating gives CASSYFMDREYKNIQYF.

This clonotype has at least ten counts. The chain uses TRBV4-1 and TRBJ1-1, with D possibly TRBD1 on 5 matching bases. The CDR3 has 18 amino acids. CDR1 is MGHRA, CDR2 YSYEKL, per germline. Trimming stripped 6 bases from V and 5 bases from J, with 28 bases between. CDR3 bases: TGCGCCAGCAGGGAACTTGTACGCCCGGGACGCCTCTCGACTGAAGCTTTCTTT. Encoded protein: CASRELVRPGRLSTEAFF.

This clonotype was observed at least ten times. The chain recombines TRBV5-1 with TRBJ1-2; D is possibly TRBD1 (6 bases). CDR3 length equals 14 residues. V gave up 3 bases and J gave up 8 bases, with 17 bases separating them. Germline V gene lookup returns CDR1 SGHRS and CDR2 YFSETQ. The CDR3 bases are TGCGCCAGCAGCTCTACAATGGACAGTTACGGCTACACCTTC. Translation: CASSSTMDSYGYTF.

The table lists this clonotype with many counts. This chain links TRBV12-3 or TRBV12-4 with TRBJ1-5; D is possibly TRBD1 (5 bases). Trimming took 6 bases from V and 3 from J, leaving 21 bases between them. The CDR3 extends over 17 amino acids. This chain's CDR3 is CASSRTLGTGINQPQHF. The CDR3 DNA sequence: TGTGCCAGCAGCAGGACTCTCGGGACGGGGATCAATCAGCCCCAGCATTTT.

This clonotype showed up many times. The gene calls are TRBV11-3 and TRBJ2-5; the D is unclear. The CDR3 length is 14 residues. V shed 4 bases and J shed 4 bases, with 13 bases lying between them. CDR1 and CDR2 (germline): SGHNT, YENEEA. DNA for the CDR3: TGTGCCAGCAGCTCCTCCGCGACCCCAGAGACCCAGTACTTC. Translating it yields CASSSSATPETQYF.

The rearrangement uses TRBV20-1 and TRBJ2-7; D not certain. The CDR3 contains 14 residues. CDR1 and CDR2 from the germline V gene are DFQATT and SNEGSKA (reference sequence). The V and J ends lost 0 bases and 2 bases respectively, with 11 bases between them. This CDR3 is CSARDPDAAYEQYF. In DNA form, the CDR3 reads TGCAGTGCTAGAGATCCCGACGCAGCCTACGAGCAGTACTTC.

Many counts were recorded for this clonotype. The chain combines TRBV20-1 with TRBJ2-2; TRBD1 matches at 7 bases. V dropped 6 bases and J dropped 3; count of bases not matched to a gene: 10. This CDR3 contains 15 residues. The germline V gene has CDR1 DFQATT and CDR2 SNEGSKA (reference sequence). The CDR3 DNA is TGCAGTGCGGGACAGAGAGAGGGCTACACCGGGGAGCTGTTTTTT. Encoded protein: CSAGQREGYTGELFF.

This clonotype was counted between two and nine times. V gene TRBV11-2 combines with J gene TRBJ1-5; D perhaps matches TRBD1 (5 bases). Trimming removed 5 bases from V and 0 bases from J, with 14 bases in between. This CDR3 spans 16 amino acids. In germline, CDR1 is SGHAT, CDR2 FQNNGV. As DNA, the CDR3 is TGTGCCAGCAGCCCCGGGACGGTTCTTAGCAATCAGCCCCAGCATTTT. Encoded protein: CASSPGTVLSNQPQHF.

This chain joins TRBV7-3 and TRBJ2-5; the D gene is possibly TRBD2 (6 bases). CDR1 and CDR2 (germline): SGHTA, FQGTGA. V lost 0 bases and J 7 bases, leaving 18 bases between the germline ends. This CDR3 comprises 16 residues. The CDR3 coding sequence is TGTGCCAGCAGCTTAACACCGGCAGGTGCCGGGGGGACCCAGTACTTC. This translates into CASSLTPAGAGGTQYF.

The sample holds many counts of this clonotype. CDR3 loop: CATSGGPLRYGYTF. For the CDR3, the DNA is TGTGCCACCAGTGGGGGACCCCTGCGCTATGGCTACACCTTC. The chain recombines TRBV24-1 with TRBJ1-2; a possible D gene is TRBD1 (5 bases). Trimming took 5 bases from V and 4 from J, leaving 13 bases between them. Germline values: CDR1 KGHDR, CDR2 SFDVKD. The CDR3 length is 14 residues.

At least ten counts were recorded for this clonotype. The CDR3 here is CASSLGGAGANVLTF. CDR3 in DNA: TGCGCCAGCAGCTTGGGGGGAGCTGGGGCCAACGTCCTGACTTTC. The genes are TRBV5-1 and TRBJ2-6; maybe TRBD2 (5 bases). Germline CDR1 is SGHRS and CDR2 is YFSETQ. The CDR3 is 15 amino acids. V was clipped by 0 bases and J by 2 bases, with 6 bases between them.

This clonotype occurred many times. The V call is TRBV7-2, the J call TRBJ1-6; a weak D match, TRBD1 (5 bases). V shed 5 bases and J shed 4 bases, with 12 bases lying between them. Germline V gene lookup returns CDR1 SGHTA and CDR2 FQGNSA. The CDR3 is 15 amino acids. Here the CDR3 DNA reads TGTGCCAGCAGCCTCGAGCAGGGTTATAATTCACCCCTCCACTTT. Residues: CASSLEQGYNSPLHF.

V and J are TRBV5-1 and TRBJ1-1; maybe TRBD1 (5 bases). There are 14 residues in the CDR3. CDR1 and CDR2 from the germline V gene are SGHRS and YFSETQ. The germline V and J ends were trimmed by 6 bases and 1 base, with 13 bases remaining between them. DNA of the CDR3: TGCGCCAGCAAACCTTTTAGGGGGAACACTGAAGCTTTCTTT. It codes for CASKPFRGNTEAFF.

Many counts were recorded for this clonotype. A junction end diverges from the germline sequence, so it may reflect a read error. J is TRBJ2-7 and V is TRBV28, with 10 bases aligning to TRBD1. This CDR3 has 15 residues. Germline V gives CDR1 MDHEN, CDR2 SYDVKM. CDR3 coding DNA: TGTGCCAGCAGTGAGGGGACAGGGGCCTCCAACGAGCAGTACTTC. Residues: CASSEGTGASNEQYF.

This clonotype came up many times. The CDR3 bases are TGTGCCTGGAGTGTACGGAGGGGGGTTGCCTACGAGCAGTACTTC. Encoded protein: CAWSVRRGVAYEQYF. The V call is TRBV30, the J call TRBJ2-7, with D perhaps matching TRBD1 or TRBD2 (6 bases each). V was trimmed by 0 bases and J by 2 bases, leaving 14 bases between them. The CDR3 is 15 amino acids. Germline V gene lookup returns CDR1 GTSNPN and CDR2 SVGIG (reference sequence). The full variable domain, its missing parts supplied by reference TRBV30 and TRBJ2-7, is SQTIHQWPATLVQPVGSPLSLECTVEGTSNPNLYWYRQAAGRGLQLLFYSVGIGQISSEVPQNLSASRPQDRQFILSSKKLLLSDSGFYLCAWSVRRGVAYEQYFGPGTRLTVT.